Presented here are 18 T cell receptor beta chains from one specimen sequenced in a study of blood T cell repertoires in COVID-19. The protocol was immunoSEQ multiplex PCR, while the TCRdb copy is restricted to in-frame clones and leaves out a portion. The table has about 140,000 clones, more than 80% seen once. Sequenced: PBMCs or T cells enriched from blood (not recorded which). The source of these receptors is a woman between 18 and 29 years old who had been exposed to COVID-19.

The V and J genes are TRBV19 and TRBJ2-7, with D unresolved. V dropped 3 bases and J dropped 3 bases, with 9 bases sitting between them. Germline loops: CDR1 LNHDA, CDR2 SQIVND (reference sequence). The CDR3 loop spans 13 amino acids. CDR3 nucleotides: TGTGCCAGTAGTATTACTATCAGCTACGAGCAGTACTTC. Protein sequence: CASSITISYEQYF.

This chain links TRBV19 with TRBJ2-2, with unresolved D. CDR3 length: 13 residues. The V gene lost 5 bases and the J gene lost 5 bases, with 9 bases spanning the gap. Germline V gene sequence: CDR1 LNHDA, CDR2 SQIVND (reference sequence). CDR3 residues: CASSYRVTGELFF. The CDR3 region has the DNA TGTGCCAGTAGTTACCGCGTTACCGGGGAGCTGTTTTTT.

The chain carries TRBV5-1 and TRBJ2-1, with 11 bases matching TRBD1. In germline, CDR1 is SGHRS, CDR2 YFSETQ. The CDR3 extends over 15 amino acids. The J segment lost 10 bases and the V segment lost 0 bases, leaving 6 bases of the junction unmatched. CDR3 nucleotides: TGCGCCAGCAGCTTGGTATTGGACAGGGGGCGGGAGCAGTTCTTC. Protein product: CASSLVLDRGREQFF.

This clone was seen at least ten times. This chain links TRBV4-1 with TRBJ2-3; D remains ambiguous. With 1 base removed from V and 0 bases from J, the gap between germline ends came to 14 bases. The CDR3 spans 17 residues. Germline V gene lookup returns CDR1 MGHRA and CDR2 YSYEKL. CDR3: CASSQGHYSYSTDTQYF. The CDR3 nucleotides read TGCGCCAGCAGCCAAGGGCACTATTCCTATAGCACAGATACGCAGTATTTT.

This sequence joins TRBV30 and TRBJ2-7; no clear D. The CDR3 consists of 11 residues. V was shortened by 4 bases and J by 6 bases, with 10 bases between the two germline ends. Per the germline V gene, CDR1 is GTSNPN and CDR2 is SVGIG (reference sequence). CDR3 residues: CAWIRQAEQYF. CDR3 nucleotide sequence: TGTGCCTGGATTAGGCAGGCCGAGCAGTACTTC.

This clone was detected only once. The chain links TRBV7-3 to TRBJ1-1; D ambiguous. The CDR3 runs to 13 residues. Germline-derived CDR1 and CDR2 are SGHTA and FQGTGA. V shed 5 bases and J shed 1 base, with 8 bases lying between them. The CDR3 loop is CASSPRQNTEAFF. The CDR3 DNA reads TGTGCCAGCAGCCCTCGACAGAACACTGAAGCTTTCTTT.

The CDR3 loop reads CASSLGAGYEQYF. In DNA, the CDR3 is TGTGCCAGCAGTTTAGGGGCAGGGTACGAGCAGTACTTC. The gene calls are TRBV27 and TRBJ2-7; D is possibly TRBD1 (5 bases). This CDR3 comprises 13 residues. The V gene's germline CDR1 is MNHEY and CDR2 SMNVEV (reference sequence). Trimming left V 2 bases short and J 4 bases short, with 9 bases between.

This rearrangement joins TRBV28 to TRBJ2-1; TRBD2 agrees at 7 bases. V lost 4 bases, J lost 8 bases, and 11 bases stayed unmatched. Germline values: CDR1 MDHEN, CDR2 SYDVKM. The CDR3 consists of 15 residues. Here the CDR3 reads CASSSPRGSGHEQFF. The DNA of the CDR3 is TGTGCCAGCAGTTCCCCCCGCGGGAGTGGCCATGAGCAGTTCTTC.

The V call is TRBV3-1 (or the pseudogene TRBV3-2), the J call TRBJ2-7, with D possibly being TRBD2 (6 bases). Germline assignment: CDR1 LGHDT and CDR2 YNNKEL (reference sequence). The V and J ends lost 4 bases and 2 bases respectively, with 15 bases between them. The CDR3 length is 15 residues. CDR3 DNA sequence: TGTGCCAGCAGCCGAAGCTCCGGAGGGCCCTACGAGCAGTACTTC. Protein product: CASSRSSGGPYEQYF.

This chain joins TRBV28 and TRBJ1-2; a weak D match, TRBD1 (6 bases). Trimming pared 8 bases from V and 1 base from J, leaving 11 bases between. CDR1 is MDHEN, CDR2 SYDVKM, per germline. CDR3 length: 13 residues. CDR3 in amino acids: CASYEQGNYGYTF. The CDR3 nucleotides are TGTGCCAGCTATGAACAGGGTAACTATGGCTACACCTTC.

The CDR3 region has the DNA TGTGCCAGCAGGGCCGGGACAGGGGTGGGCAATGAGCAGTTCTTC. Its protein is CASRAGTGVGNEQFF. The chain employs TRBV6-5 and TRBJ2-1, with 10 bases identical to TRBD1. The CDR3 totals 15 residues. Germline CDR1 MNHEY, CDR2 SVGAGI. The V and J ends lost 6 bases and 6 bases, in that order; junction bases with no gene match: 8.

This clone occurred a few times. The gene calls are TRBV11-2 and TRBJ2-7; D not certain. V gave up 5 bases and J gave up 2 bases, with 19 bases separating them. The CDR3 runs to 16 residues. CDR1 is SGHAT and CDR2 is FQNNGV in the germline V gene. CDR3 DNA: TGTGCCAGCAGCCCTGAGACCCGTGAAACTACCTACGAGCAGTACTTC. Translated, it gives CASSPETRETTYEQYF.

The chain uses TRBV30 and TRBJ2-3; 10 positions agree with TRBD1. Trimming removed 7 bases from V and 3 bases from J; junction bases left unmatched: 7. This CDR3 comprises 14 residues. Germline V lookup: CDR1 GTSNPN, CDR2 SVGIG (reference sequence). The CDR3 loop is CALRQGATTDTQYF. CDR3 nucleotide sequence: TGTGCCTTAAGACAGGGGGCGACGACAGATACGCAGTATTTT. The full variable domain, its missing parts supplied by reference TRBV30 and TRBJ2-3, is SQTIHQWPATLVQPVGSPLSLECTVEGTSNPNLYWYRQAAGRGLQLLFYSVGIGQISSEVPQNLSASRPQDRQFILSSKKLLLSDSGFYLCALRQGATTDTQYFGPGTRLTVL.

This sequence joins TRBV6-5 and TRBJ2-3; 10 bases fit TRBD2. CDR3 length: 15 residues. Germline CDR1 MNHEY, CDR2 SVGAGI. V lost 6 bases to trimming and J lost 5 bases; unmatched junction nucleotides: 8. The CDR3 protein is CASSRGLAILDTQYF. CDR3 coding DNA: TGTGCCAGCAGCCGGGGACTAGCGATACTAGATACGCAGTATTTT.

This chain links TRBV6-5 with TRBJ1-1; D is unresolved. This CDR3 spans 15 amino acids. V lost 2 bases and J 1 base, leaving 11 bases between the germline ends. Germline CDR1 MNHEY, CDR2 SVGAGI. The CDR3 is CASSYTGSGNTEAFF. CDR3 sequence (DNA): TGTGCCAGCAGTTACACGGGGAGTGGGAACACTGAAGCTTTCTTT.

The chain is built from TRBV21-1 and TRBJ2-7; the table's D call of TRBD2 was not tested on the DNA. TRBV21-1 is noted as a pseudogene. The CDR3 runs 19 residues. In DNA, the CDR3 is TGTGCCAGCAGCAATCGTTGTGAGACTAGCGGGAGGTGCCCCTACGAGCAGTACTTC. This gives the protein CASSNRCETSGRCPYEQYF.

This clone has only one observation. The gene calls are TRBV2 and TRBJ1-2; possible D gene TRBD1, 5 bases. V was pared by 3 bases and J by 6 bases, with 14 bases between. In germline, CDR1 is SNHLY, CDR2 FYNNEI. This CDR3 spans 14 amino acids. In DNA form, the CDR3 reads TGTGCCAGCAGTGAGGTGGCGGGGGTGGATGGCTACACCTTC. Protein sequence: CASSEVAGVDGYTF.

The DNA of the CDR3 is TGTGCCAGCAGTCCTGCGACAGGGAAGTACCAAGAGACCCAGTACTTC. It codes for CASSPATGKYQETQYF. The genes are TRBV11-2 and TRBJ2-5; 7 bases are shared with TRBD1. Germline CDR1 and CDR2: SGHAT and FQNNGV. Trimming at V came to 6 bases and at J to 0 bases, leaving 10 bases not matched to a gene. This CDR3 region has 16 residues.